The clone carrying this TCR beta chain was detected only a few times. Its specificity is unknown. One entry per CDR3 protein, called by TCRdb with MiXCR from the 5' RACE reads. The sample lists about 140,000 distinct CDR3 sequences; roughly 8.8% were seen once. The source of the sample is a study of CD8 T cells in ankylosing spondylitis. Findings and caveats of the study: What seemed typical of ankylosing spondylitis blood was a TCR beta motif built from under 10 highly homologous variants. Some of the motif variants had earlier been found in reactive arthritis patients' fluid and blood.

CDR1 and CDR2 (germline): GTSNPN, SVGIG (reference sequence). V shed 7 bases, J shed 6 bases, and the junction held 10 bases outside the gene matches. The CDR3 totals 13 residues. The sample was synovial fluid, either unsorted or a sorted T cell fraction (not recorded which). The rearrangement joins TRBV30 to TRBJ2-3, with 7 bases identical to TRBD2. This receptor was obtained from a male donor with ankylosing spondylitis. CDR3 DNA: TGTGCCTCGGATGAGCGGGGTGGGGATACGCAGTATTTT. It codes for CASDERGGDTQYF.